This TCR beta chain was recorded in a study of cytomegalovirus exposure and HLA in healthy donors. V shed 3 bases and J 1 base; nucleotides not matched to a gene: 4. The CDR3 sequence is 14 residues long. Germline values: CDR1 GTSNPN, CDR2 SVGIG (reference sequence). PCR involved 60 Vbeta and 13 Jbeta primers. Generated by immunoSEQ multiplex PCR, the TCRdb table keeps only in-frame clones and is missing some. The table includes around 130,000 clones, just under 80% detected once. In the case of this clone: Its matching antigen is unknown.

Study observations and caveats: A link between a missense DCLRE1C variant and TCR beta V- and J-gene trimming emerged from a later analysis. Per a prior analysis, the majority of TCR beta V segments were productive roughly 90% or roughly 30% of the time. More clonal expansion characterized HLA-associated TCR beta chains than equally common others in a later analysis.

The donors, nominally healthy at sampling, likely had unrecorded immune exposures. The origin of this receptor is a woman in her 40s in good health and CMV-seronegative. Sequenced sample: PBMCs. The rearrangement joins TRBV30 to TRBJ1-1; 8 positions match TRBD1. CDR3 bases: TGTGCCTGGAGGGGGACAGGTAAGAACACTGAAGCTTTCTTT. Protein: CAWRGTGKNTEAFF. Variable domain in full (rest from reference TRBV30 and TRBJ1-1): SQTIHQWPATLVQPVGSPLSLECTVEGTSNPNLYWYRQAAGRGLQLLFYSVGIGQISSEVPQNLSASRPQDRQFILSSKKLLLSDSGFYLCAWRGTGKNTEAFFGQGTRLTVV.